Following are 21 T cell receptor beta chains from one sample sequenced in a study of identical twins. In TCRdb, the 5' RACE reads were re-called with MiXCR into one record per CDR3 protein. The sample yields approximately 240,000 distinct CDR3 sequences, 11% to 15% seen once. Sequenced input: memory (CD45RO+) T cells sorted from blood. The source of these receptors is a woman aged 18-29 years in good health.

This clonotype was seen a handful of times. The CDR3 DNA is TGTGCCATCAGTGAGTCGAGGACAGCCAACACCGGGGAGCTGTTTTTT. Protein product: CAISESRTANTGELFF. This chain connects TRBV10-3 to TRBJ2-2; perhaps TRBD1 as D (6 bases). V was pared by 0 bases and J by 2 bases, with 10 bases between. Germline CDR1 reads ENHRY; CDR2 reads SYGVKD. The CDR3 covers 16 residues.

This clonotype was seen only a few times. The chain employs TRBV5-6 and TRBJ2-1; TRBD2 matches 9 bases. The CDR3 sequence is 15 residues long. CDR1 is SGHDT and CDR2 is YYEEEE in the germline V gene. Unmatched junction bases numbered 4, after V lost 0 bases and J lost 6 bases. The CDR3 nucleotides read TGTGCCAGCAGCTTGGGCCTAGCGGGATCCAATGAGCAGTTCTTC. Amino acid sequence: CASSLGLAGSNEQFF.

J is TRBJ2-5 and V is TRBV20-1; D gene ambiguous. CDR1 is DFQATT, CDR2 SNEGSKA, per germline (reference sequence). The CDR3 is 13 residues long. The V gene lost 6 bases and the J gene lost 5 bases, with 16 bases spanning the gap. This CDR3 reads CSAFSRARETQYF. For the CDR3, the DNA is TGCAGTGCCTTTAGTCGGGCGCGGGAGACCCAGTACTTC.

The chain joins TRBV27 to TRBJ2-1; D uncertain. The CDR3 has 12 residues. Germline V CDR1 and CDR2: MNHEY, SMNVEV (reference sequence). V lost 5 bases and J lost 8, with 10 bases in between. The CDR3 sequence: CASSNSADEQFF. CDR3 bases: TGTGCCAGCAGTAACTCTGCAGATGAGCAGTTCTTC.

About this clonotype: A junction boundary mismatches the germline segment, possibly from a read error. V and J are TRBV5-6 and TRBJ2-7, with D possibly TRBD1 on 6 matching bases. The CDR3 has 13 residues. The V gene's germline CDR1 is SGHDT and CDR2 YYEEEE. CDR3: CAISFGQRYEQYF. The CDR3 DNA sequence: TGTGCCATCAGCTTCGGACAGCGCTACGAGCAGTACTTC. Looking up the rest from reference TRBV5-6 and TRBJ2-7 gives the full variable domain: DAGVTQSPTHLIKTRGQQVTLRCSPKSGHDTVSWYQQALGQGPQFIFQYYEEEERQRGNFPDRFSGHQFPNYSSELNVNALLLGDSALYLCAISFGQRYEQYFGPGTRLTVT.

This clonotype has at least ten counts. The chain links TRBV7-2 to TRBJ2-3; TRBD2 matches at 10 bases. CDR1 and CDR2 (germline): SGHTA, FQGNSA. This CDR3 is built from 17 residues. With V trimmed by 1 base and J by 8 bases, 12 bases remained unmatched. CDR3 sequence (DNA): TGTGCCAGCAGCTTAGGATACCCTAGCGGGAGTTCGGGTACGCAGTATTTT. It yields the protein CASSLGYPSGSSGTQYF.

V usage is TRBV7-2 and J usage is TRBJ2-7; D ambiguous. The CDR3 length is 15 residues. V was cut by 2 bases and J by 0 bases, with 11 bases left in between. Germline loops: CDR1 SGHTA, CDR2 FQGNSA. CDR3 amino acids: CASSLKGAGSYEQYF. As DNA, the CDR3 is TGTGCCAGCAGCTTAAAGGGCGCCGGCTCCTACGAGCAGTACTTC.

This clonotype was detected a few times. J is TRBJ2-1 and V is TRBV20-1, with 8 bases aligning to TRBD2. Trimming took 0 bases from V and 3 from J; bases not matched to a gene: 4. Germline values: CDR1 DFQATT, CDR2 SNEGSKA (reference sequence). CDR3 length: 15 amino acids. The CDR3, as DNA: TGCAGTGCTAGAGACCCCGGGACTAGCTACAATGAGCAGTTCTTC. Residues: CSARDPGTSYNEQFF.

This chain connects TRBV6-5 to TRBJ1-6; 9 bases are shared with TRBD1. The length of the CDR3 is 15 residues. Per the germline V gene, CDR1 is MNHEY and CDR2 is SVGAGI. The J segment lost 7 bases and the V segment lost 2 bases, leaving 3 bases of the junction unmatched. This CDR3 reads CASSYGTGQNSPLHF. In DNA, the CDR3 is TGTGCCAGCAGTTACGGGACAGGGCAAAATTCACCCCTCCACTTT.

The J gene is TRBJ2-1, the V gene TRBV2; 13 bases line up with TRBD2. The CDR3 is 14 amino acids. Trimming cost V 5 bases and J 9 bases; bases outside gene matches: 4. CDR1 SNHLY and CDR2 FYNNEI come from the germline V gene. The chain's CDR3 is CASSRTSGGSEQFF. Here the CDR3 DNA reads TGTGCCAGCAGTCGGACTAGCGGGGGAAGTGAGCAGTTCTTC.

Ten or more counts support this clonotype. The genes are TRBV12-3 or TRBV12-4 and TRBJ2-7; no clear D. The CDR3 consists of 13 residues. Trimming cost V 4 bases and J 6 bases, with 13 bases left between them. The CDR3 DNA follows: TGTGCCAGCAGTTCCACGGGCCCCTTCGAGCAGTACTTC. Amino acids: CASSSTGPFEQYF.

In its sample, this clonotype was seen a few times. V gene TRBV6-2 or TRBV6-3 combines with J gene TRBJ1-1, with TRBD1 matching 10 bases. With 0 bases clipped from V and 10 bases from J, the junction kept 2 bases outside the gene matches. CDR3 length: 13 residues. CDR1 and CDR2 from the germline V gene are MNHEY and SVGEGT. The CDR3 loop reads CASSYSRDRGAFF. Written as DNA, the CDR3 is TGTGCCAGCAGTTACTCGAGGGACAGGGGAGCTTTCTTT.

The chain uses TRBV10-3 and TRBJ2-5; tentative D call: TRBD2 (5 bases). CDR1 is ENHRY, CDR2 SYGVKD, per germline. Trimming removed 2 bases at V and 5 bases at J, with 12 bases between. The CDR3 length is 14 residues. CDR3 DNA sequence: TGTGCCATCAGTGAGGCGGGCACTCGGGAGACCCAGTACTTC. Protein: CAISEAGTRETQYF.

This clonotype was detected ten times or more. This rearrangement joins TRBV7-2 to TRBJ2-1, with 8 bases lining up with TRBD2. CDR1 and CDR2 (germline): SGHTA, FQGNSA. The CDR3 is 16 amino acids. With V trimmed by 4 bases and J by 6 bases, 11 bases remained unmatched. The CDR3 protein is CASSSRLTSGGNEQFF. As DNA, the CDR3 is TGTGCCAGCAGCTCGAGACTAACCAGCGGGGGCAATGAGCAGTTCTTC.

The genes are TRBV12-3 or TRBV12-4 and TRBJ2-1; a possible D gene is TRBD1 (5 bases). V lost 3 bases, J lost 5 bases, and 8 bases lay in between. The CDR3 runs to 13 residues. CDR3 DNA: TGTGCCAGCAGTTTCGGCAGGGACAATGAGCAGTTCTTC. The encoded protein is CASSFGRDNEQFF.

This chain connects TRBV12-3 or TRBV12-4 to TRBJ2-3; TRBD2 is a possible D gene (6 bases). The length of the CDR3 is 17 residues. V was pared by 3 bases and J by 2 bases, with 18 bases between. The CDR3 spells CASSLFFLAGTTDTQYF. The CDR3 DNA reads as TGTGCCAGCAGTTTGTTTTTCCTGGCGGGAACCACAGATACGCAGTATTTT.

The V call is TRBV7-8, the J call TRBJ2-7; possibly TRBD1 or TRBD2 for D (5 bases each). Trimming stripped 5 bases from V and 6 bases from J, with 20 bases between. CDR3 length: 15 residues. Germline V CDR1 and CDR2: SGHVS, FQNEAQ. CDR3: CASSGNRGPTGEQYF. The CDR3 DNA reads as TGTGCCAGCAGCGGGAACCGGGGCCCAACCGGCGAGCAGTACTTC.

This clonotype was counted ten times or more. V usage is TRBV7-9 and J usage is TRBJ2-5; 9 nucleotides align to TRBD2. The CDR3 runs 16 residues. V lost 5 bases and J lost 5; bases outside the gene matches: 12. Germline values: CDR1 SEHNR, CDR2 FQNEAQ (reference sequence). In DNA form, the CDR3 reads TGTGCCAGCAGCCCGTCTAGCGGGATGGTAGAGGAGACCCAGTACTTC. It yields the protein CASSPSSGMVEETQYF.

The CDR3 DNA sequence: TGTGCCAGCAGCCAAGATTTATGGGACAGGGGTTTCGAGCAGTACTTC. Translation: CASSQDLWDRGFEQYF. The genes are TRBV4-2 and TRBJ2-7; 10 nucleotides align to TRBD1. The germline CDR1 and CDR2 sequences are LGHNA and YNFKEQ. J gave up 6 bases and V 0 bases, and 8 bases lay outside the gene matches. This CDR3 spans 16 amino acids.

The sample holds many counts of this clonotype. This sequence joins TRBV7-9 and TRBJ2-3; a possible D gene is TRBD1 (6 bases). The germline V gene encodes CDR1 SEHNR and CDR2 FQNEAQ (reference sequence). The CDR3 has 15 amino acids. Trimming shortened V by 5 bases and J by 1 base, and 13 bases separated the two germline ends. For the CDR3, the DNA is TGTGCCAGCAGCCCAACAGGGTCGGGCACAGATACGCAGTATTTT. Its protein is CASSPTGSGTDTQYF.

This clonotype was recorded a few times. V gene TRBV19 combines with J gene TRBJ2-5; D is uncertain. This CDR3 contains 13 residues. From germline, CDR1 is LNHDA and CDR2 SQIVND (reference sequence). V was cut by 6 bases and J by 0 bases, with 8 bases left in between. In DNA, the CDR3 is TGTGCCAGTAGCTCTGTCAACCAAGAGACCCAGTACTTC. Translation: CASSSVNQETQYF.